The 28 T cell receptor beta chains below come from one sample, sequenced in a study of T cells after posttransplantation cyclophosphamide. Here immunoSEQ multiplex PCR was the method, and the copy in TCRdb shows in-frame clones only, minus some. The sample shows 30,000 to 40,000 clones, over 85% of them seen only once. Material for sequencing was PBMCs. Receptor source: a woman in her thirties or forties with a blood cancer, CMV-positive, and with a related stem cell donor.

CDR3 sequence: CAISQAPYGYTF. The CDR3 DNA reads as TGTGCCATCTCACAGGCGCCCTATGGCTACACCTTC. This sequence joins TRBV19 and TRBJ1-2; tentatively, D is TRBD1 (5 bases). V was trimmed by 10 bases and J by 4 bases, leaving 13 bases between them. Germline V gives CDR1 LNHDA, CDR2 SQIVND (reference sequence). The CDR3 contains 12 residues. Supplemented by reference TRBV19 and TRBJ1-2, the full variable domain reads DGGITQSPKYLFRKEGQNVTLSCEQNLNHDAMYWYRQDPGQGLRLIYYSQIVNDFQKGDIAEGYSVSREKKESFPLTVTSAQKNPTAFYLCAISQAPYGYTFGSGTRLTVV.

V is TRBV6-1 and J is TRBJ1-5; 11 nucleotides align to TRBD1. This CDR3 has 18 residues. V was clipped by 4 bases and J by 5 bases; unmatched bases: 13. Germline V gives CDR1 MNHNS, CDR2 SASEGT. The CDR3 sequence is CASSGRGTGGRRDQPQHF. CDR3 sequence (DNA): TGTGCCAGCAGTGGGAGGGGGACAGGGGGTCGGAGGGATCAGCCCCAGCATTTT.

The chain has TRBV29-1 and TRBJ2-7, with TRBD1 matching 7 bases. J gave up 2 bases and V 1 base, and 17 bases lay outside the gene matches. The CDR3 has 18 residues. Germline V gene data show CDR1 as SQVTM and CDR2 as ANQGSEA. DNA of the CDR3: TGCAGCGTTGAAGTCGGGACAGAGGCCGAGGGGCAAGCCTACGAGCAGTACTTC. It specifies CSVEVGTEAEGQAYEQYF.

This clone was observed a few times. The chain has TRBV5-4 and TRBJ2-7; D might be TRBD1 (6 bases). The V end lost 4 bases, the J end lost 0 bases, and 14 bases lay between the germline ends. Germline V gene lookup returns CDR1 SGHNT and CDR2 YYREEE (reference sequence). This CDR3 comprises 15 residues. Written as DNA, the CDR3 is TGTGCCAGCAGCACAGGGACGGTGAGCTCCTACGAGCAGTACTTC. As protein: CASSTGTVSSYEQYF.

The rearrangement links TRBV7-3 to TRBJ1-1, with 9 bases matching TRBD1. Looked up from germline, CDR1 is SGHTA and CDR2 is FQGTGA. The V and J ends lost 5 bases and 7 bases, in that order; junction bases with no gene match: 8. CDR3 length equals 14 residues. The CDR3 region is CASSPQGADGEAFF. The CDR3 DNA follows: TGTGCCAGCAGCCCACAGGGGGCGGATGGTGAAGCTTTCTTT.

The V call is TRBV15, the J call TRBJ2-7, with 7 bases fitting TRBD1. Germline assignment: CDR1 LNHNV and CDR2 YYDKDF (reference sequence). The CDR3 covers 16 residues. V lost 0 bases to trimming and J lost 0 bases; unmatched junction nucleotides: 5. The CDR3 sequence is CATSRDRGQSSYEQYF. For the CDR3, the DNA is TGTGCCACCAGCAGAGATCGGGGACAGAGCTCCTACGAGCAGTACTTC.

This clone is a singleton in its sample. The DNA of the CDR3 is TGTGCCAGCAGCGTAGATACTGGGGCCAACGTCCTGACTTTC. It encodes CASSVDTGANVLTF. This chain links TRBV9 with TRBJ2-6; no firm D call. V lost 0 bases to trimming and J lost 2 bases, with 3 bases between them. CDR1 SGDLS and CDR2 YYNGEE come from the germline V gene. This CDR3 is built from 14 residues.

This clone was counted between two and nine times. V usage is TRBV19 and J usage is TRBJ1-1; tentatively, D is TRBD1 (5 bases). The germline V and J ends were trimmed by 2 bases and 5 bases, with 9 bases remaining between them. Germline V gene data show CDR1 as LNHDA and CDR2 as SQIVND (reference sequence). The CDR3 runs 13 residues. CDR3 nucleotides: TGTGCCAGTAGTATACAGGGAGGGACTGAAGCTTTCTTT. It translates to CASSIQGGTEAFF.

The CDR3 region has the DNA TGTGCCATCAGTGTATCTGGACAGGGTTGGAATGAGCAGTTCTTC. Encoded protein: CAISVSGQGWNEQFF. The chain links TRBV10-3 to TRBJ2-1; 8 nucleotides agree with TRBD1. Germline CDR1 and CDR2: ENHRY and SYGVKD. V lost 4 bases and J lost 7; bases outside the gene matches: 9. The CDR3 has 15 residues.

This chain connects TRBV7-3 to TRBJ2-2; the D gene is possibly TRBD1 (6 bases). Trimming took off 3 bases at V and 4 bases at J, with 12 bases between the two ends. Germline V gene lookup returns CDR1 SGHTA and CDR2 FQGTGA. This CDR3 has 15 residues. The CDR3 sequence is CASSFAGAGTGELFF. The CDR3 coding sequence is TGTGCCAGCAGCTTTGCAGGGGCGGGCACCGGGGAGCTGTTTTTT. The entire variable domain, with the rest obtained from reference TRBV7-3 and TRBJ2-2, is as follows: GAGVSQTPSNKVTEKGKYVELRCDPISGHTALYWYRQSLGQGPEFLIYFQGTGAADDSGLPNDRFFAVRPEGSVSTLKIQRTERGDSAVYLCASSFAGAGTGELFFGEGSRLTVL.

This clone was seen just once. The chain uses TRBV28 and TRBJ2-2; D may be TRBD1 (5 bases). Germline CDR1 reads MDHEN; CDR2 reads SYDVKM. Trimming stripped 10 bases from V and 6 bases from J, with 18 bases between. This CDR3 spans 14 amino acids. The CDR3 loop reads CATKSSGLAGELFF. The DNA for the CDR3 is TGTGCCACCAAATCATCAGGGTTAGCCGGGGAGCTGTTTTTT.

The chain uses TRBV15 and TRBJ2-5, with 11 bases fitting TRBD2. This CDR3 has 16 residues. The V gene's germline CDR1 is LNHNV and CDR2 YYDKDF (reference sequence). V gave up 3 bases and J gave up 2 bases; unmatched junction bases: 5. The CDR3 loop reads CATSRGGLAEQETQYF. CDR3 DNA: TGTGCCACCAGCAGGGGGGGACTAGCGGAGCAAGAGACCCAGTACTTC. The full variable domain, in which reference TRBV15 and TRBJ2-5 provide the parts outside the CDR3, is DAMVIQNPRYQVTQFGKPVTLSCSQTLNHNVMYWYQQKSSQAPKLLFHYYDKDFNNEADTPDNFQSRRPNTSFCFLDIRSPGLGDTAMYLCATSRGGLAEQETQYFGPGTRLLVL.

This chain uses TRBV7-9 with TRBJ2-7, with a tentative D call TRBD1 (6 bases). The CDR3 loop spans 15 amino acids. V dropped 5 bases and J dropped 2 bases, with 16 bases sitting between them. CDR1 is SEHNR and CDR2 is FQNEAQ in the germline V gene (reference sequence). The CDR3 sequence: CASSTSGTKTYEQYF. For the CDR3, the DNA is TGTGCCAGCAGCACCTCCGGGACAAAAACCTACGAGCAGTACTTC.

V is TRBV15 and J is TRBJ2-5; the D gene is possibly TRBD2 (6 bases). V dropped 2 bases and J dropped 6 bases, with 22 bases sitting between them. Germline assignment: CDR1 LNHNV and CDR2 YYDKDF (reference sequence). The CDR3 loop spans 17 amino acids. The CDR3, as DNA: TGTGCCACCAGCAGATTATCGGACTGGGGGGTCGAAAAGACCCAGTACTTC. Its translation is CATSRLSDWGVEKTQYF.

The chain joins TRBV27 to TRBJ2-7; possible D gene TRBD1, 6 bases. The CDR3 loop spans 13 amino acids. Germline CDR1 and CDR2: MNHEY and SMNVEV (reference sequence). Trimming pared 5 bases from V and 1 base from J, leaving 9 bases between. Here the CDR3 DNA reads TGTGCCAGCAGTGTGACAGGATCCTACGAGCAGTACTTC. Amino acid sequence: CASSVTGSYEQYF.

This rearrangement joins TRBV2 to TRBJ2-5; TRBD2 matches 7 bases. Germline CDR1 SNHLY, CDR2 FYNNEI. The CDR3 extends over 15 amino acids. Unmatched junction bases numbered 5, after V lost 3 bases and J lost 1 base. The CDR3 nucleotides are TGTGCCAGCAGTGAGGTGCGGGGGAGCCAAGAGACCCAGTACTTC. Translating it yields CASSEVRGSQETQYF. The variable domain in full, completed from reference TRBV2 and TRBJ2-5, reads EPEVTQTPSHQVTQMGQEVILRCVPISNHLYFYWYRQILGQKVEFLVSFYNNEISEKSEIFDDQFSVERPDGSNFTLKIRSTKLEDSAMYFCASSEVRGSQETQYFGPGTRLLVL.

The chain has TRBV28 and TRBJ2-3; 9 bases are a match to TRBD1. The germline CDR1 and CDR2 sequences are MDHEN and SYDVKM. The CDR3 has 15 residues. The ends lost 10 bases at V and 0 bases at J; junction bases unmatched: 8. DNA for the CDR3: TGTGCCACCCAACAGGGGGCGGTTAGCACAGATACGCAGTATTTT. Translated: CATQQGAVSTDTQYF.

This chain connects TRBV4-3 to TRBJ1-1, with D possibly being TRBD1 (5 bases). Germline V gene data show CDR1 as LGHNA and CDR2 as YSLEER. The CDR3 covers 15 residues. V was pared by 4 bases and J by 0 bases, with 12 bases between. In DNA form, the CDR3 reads TGCGCCAGCAGCCTCAACCGGGGGGTGAACACTGAAGCTTTCTTT. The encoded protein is CASSLNRGVNTEAFF.

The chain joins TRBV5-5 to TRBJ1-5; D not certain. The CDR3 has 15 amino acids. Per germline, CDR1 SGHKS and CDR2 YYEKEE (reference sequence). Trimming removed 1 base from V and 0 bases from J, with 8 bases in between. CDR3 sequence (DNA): TGTGCCAGCAGCTTGAACAGTTATAGCAATCAGCCCCAGCATTTT. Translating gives CASSLNSYSNQPQHF.

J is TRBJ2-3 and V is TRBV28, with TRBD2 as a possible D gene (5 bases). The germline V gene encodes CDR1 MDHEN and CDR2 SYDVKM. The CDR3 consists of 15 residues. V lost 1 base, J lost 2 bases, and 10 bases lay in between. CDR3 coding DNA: TGTGCCAGCAGTTTATCGGGGAGTTACACAGATACGCAGTATTTT. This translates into CASSLSGSYTDTQYF.

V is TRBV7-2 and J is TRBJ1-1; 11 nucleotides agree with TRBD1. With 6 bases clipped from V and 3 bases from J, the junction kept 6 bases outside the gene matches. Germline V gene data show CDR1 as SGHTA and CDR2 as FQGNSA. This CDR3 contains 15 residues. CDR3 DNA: TGTGCCAGCAGACGGACAGGGGGCGGGTACACTGAAGCTTTCTTT. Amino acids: CASRRTGGGYTEAFF.

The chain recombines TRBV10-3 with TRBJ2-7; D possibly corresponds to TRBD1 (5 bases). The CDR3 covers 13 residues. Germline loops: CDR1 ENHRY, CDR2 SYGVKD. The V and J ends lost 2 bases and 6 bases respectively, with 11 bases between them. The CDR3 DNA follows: TGTGCCATCAGTGAGGGGGCAGGGCGCGAGCAGTACTTC. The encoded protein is CAISEGAGREQYF.

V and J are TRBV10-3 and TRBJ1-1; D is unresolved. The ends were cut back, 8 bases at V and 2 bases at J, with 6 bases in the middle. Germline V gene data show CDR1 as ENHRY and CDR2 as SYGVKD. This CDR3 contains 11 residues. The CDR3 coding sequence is TGTGCCATCGGCGGTAACACTGAAGCTTTCTTT. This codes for CAIGGNTEAFF.

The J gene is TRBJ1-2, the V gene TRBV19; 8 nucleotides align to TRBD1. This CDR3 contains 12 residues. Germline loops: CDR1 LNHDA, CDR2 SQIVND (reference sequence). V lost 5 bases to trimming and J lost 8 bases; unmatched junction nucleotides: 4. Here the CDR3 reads CASSLDRDGYTF. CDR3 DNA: TGTGCCAGTAGTCTGGACAGGGACGGCTACACCTTC.

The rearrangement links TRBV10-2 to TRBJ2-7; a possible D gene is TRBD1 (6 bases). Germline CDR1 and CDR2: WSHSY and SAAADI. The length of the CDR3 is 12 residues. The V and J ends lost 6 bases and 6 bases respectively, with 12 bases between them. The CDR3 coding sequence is TGCGCCAGCAGCGGACAGCCCCTCGAGCAGTACTTC. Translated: CASSGQPLEQYF.

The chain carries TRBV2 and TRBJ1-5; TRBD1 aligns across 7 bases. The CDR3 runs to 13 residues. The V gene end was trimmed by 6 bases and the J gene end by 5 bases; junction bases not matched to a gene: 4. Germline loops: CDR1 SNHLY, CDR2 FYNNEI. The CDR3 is CASRPDRDQPQHF. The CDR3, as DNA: TGTGCCAGCAGGCCTGACAGGGATCAGCCCCAGCATTTT.

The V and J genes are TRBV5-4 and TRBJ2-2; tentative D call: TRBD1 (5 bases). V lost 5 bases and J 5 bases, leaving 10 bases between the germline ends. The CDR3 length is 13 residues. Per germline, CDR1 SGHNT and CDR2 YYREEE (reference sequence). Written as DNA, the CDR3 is TGTGCCAGCAGGCCGCAGGGAACCGGGGAGCTGTTTTTT. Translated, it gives CASRPQGTGELFF.

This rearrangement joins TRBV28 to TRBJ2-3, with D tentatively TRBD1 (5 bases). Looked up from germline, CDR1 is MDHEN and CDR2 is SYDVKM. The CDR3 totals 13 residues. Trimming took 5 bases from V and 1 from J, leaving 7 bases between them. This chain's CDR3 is CASSQQGTDTQYF. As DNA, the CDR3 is TGTGCCAGCAGTCAACAGGGCACAGATACGCAGTATTTT.